This T cell receptor beta chain was documented in a study of cytomegalovirus exposure and HLA in healthy donors. Study results and limitations: Rare sequences made up most TCRs, while some public TCRs were found in many donors. Sequencing had likely introduced a cluster of highly shared sequence variants as an artifact. TRBV6-2, TRBV6-3 and some other V segments were excluded as indistinguishable.

PCR primers comprised 60 Vbeta and 13 Jbeta primers. Repertoires were generated with immunoSEQ multiplex PCR, while TCRdb's copy carries only in-frame clones and drops some. This table has over 100,000 clones, around 73% appearing once. Comment on this clone: Its antigen remains unknown.

Germline V CDR1 and CDR2: GTSNPN, SVGIG (reference sequence). Losses at the gene ends were 2 bases for V and 4 bases for J; bases not matched to a gene: 8. The CDR3 contains 15 residues. The source of this sequence is a female donor in good health and CMV-seronegative. This chain connects TRBV30 to TRBJ1-5; 7 bases align to TRBD1. Sequencing was performed on PBMCs. The CDR3 sequence: CAWSTGTAINQPQHF. The CDR3 bases are TGTGCCTGGAGTACCGGGACAGCAATTAATCAGCCCCAGCATTTT. Looking up the rest from reference TRBV30 and TRBJ1-5 gives the full variable domain: SQTIHQWPATLVQPVGSPLSLECTVEGTSNPNLYWYRQAAGRGLQLLFYSVGIGQISSEVPQNLSASRPQDRQFILSSKKLLLSDSGFYLCAWSTGTAINQPQHFGDGTRLSIL.